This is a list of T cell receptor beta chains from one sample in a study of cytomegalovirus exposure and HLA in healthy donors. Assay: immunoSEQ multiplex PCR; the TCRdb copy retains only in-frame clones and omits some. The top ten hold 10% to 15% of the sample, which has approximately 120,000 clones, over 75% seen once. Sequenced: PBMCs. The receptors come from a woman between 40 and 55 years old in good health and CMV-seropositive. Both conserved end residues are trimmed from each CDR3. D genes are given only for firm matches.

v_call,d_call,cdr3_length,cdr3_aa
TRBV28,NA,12,ASSRLGLFNEQF
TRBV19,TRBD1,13,ASSVYRGMNTEAF
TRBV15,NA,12,ATSRHSGDTEAF
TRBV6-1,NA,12,ASTRRGSSYEQY
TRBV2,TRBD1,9,ASNRGREQY
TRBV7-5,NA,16,VRSLVGQGMVGNYGYT
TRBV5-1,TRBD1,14,ASSLAQGARTGELF
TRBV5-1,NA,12,ASSYPGRPTEAF
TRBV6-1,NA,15,ASSEFGRAATNEKLF
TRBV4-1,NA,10,ASSQRTGEQF
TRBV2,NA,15,ASRERGTGTRDYEQY
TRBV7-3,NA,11,ASSPPGADTQY
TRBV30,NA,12,AWRGQYTNNEQF
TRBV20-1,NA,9,SAEQGDTQY
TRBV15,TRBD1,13,ATSSLDRANYGYT
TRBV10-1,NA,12,ASSEYRESGEQY
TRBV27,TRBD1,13,ASSPLQGADETQY
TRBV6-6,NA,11,ASSYNGRKGYT
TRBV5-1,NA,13,ASSILGGENTEAF
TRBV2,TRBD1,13,ASRVDRGSSDTQY
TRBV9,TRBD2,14,ASSVWTSGGTDTQY
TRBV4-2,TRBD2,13,ASSPAGGARNEQF
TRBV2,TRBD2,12,ASSIAGLNYEQY
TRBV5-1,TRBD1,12,ASSPGTGGNIQY
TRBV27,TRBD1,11,ASSRTGWKPQH
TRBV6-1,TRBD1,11,ASRGTDQETQY
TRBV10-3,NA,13,AISDPGDSNYGYT
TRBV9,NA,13,ASSVGGLGLFEQY
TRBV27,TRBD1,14,ASSLRTGLSTDTQY
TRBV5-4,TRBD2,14,ASSGVAGGNYNEQF
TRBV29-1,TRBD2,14,SVEPTLAGAYNEQF
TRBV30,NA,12,AWSIGAAGNTIY
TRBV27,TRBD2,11,ASGTSGSGEQY
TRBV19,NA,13,ASSEQGGNTDTQY
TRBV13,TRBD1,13,ASSPRDRGLHEQY
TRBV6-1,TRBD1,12,ASSERQGSTEAF
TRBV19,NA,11,ASSRGRQETQY
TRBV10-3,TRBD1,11,ATSDRVQETQY
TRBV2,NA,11,ASRDRSNYGYT
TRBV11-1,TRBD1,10,ASSLDRDEQY
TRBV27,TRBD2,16,ASSSSGTSGTSTDTQY
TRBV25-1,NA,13,ASSINRVGVVGYT
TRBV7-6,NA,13,ASSLGGHGTDTQY
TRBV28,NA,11,ASSSMRDEKLF
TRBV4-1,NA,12,ASSQDERQETQY
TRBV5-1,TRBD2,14,ASSPKLAGGYNEQF
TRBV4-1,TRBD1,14,ASSQPDRGAQETQY
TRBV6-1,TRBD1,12,ASTRDRAREKLF
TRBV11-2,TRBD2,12,ASSWGGKTDTQY
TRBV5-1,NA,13,ASSLVPGSYQPQH
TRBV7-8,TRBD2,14,ASSLGTSGIHHEQY
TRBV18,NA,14,ASSSRVLGGNQPQH
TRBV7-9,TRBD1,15,ASSMGQGGNSGNTIY
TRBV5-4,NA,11,ASSLPVADEQY
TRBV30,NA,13,AWRGQGGSGNTIY
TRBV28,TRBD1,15,ASGDRGHRSGANVLT